The clone carrying this T cell receptor beta chain occurred a few times. What it binds is unknown. This record belongs to a study of T cells in Graves' hyperthyroidism and ophthalmopathy. Newly diagnosed hyperthyroidism, duration under 2 months, in patients aged 18 to 65. Those patients with uncontrolled infection, other autoimmune disease, pregnancy or lactation were excluded. PBMCs were collected from a roughly 10 ml volume of fresh peripheral blood. The source material, RNA transcripts, was used to amplify TCR beta CDR3 regions. The TCR CDR3 first-round RT-PCR relied on the HTBI primer set. One entry per CDR3 protein results from TCRdb running MiXCR on the multiplex PCR reads. Of under 650,000 distinct CDR3 sequences in the sample, around 15% are singletons; the top ten hold 3.8%. Overall study findings and caveats: Among clonotypes expanded in thyroid above 0.001, most were also found in blood.

The receptor's source is a woman aged 25-40 years with Graves' hyperthyroidism. What was sequenced was blood.

CDR3 sequence (DNA): TGCAGCGTTGAATTGGTTGGGACAGGGTCAGGGACTGAAGCTTTCTTT. Amino acids: CSVELVGTGSGTEAFF. The rearrangement joins TRBV29-1 to TRBJ1-1, with TRBD1 matching over 9 bases. Germline assignment: CDR1 SQVTM and CDR2 ANQGSEA. J lost 5 bases, V lost 2 bases, and 12 bases had no gene match. The CDR3 consists of 16 residues.